These 19 T cell receptor beta chains were sequenced from one sample in a study of cytomegalovirus exposure and HLA in healthy donors. PCR employed 60 Vbeta and 13 Jbeta primers. Data came from immunoSEQ multiplex PCR; TCRdb stores just in-frame clones and leaves some out. The data show 90,000 to 100,000 clones, about 81% seen once. The material sequenced was PBMCs. These receptors were collected from a man aged 40-49 years in good health and CMV-seronegative.

The sample holds a few counts of this clone. As DNA, the CDR3 is TGTGCTAGTGGTTCCGGTCTTAATTCACCCCTCCACTTT. Its protein is CASGSGLNSPLHF. This chain connects TRBV12-5 to TRBJ1-6, with no clear D. Deletions cut 4 bases from V and 6 bases from J, with 7 bases between. This CDR3 is 13 amino acids long. The germline V gene encodes CDR1 LGHNT and CDR2 FRNRAP. The complete variable domain, with remaining parts taken from reference TRBV12-5 and TRBJ1-6, reads DARVTQTPRHKVTEMGQEVTMRCQPILGHNTVFWYRQTMMQGLELLAYFRNRAPLDDSGMPKDRFSAEMPDATLATLKIQPSEPRDSAVYFCASGSGLNSPLHFGNGTRLTVT.

The chain recombines TRBV11-2 with TRBJ2-7; TRBD2 aligns across 8 bases. The length of the CDR3 is 16 residues. V dropped 1 base and J dropped 5; count of bases not matched to a gene: 10. The germline V gene has CDR1 SGHAT and CDR2 FQNNGV. This CDR3 is CASSLGGGGRIDEQYF. The CDR3 region has the DNA TGTGCCAGCAGCTTAGGGGGGGGCGGGAGGATAGACGAGCAGTACTTC.

The chain combines TRBV7-9 with TRBJ1-2, with D possibly matching TRBD1 (6 bases). The CDR3 runs 14 residues. Between the trimmed V and J ends, which lost 8 bases and 8 bases, there was a span of 21 bases. Germline-derived CDR1 and CDR2 are SEHNR and FQNEAQ (reference sequence). The CDR3 DNA is TGTGCCAGCGCTCCCCTGGGCAGGGGAGAAGGCTACACCTTC. Encoded protein: CASAPLGRGEGYTF.

The rearrangement joins TRBV2 to TRBJ2-7; TRBD1 might be the D (5 bases). Germline CDR1 and CDR2: SNHLY and FYNNEI. This CDR3 spans 11 amino acids. In DNA form, the CDR3 reads TGTGCGTCAGGGAACTCCTACGAGCAGTACTTC. It codes for CASGNSYEQYF.

The chain combines TRBV7-8 with TRBJ1-1; 8 bases fit TRBD1. V lost 5 bases, J lost 1 base, and 6 bases stayed unmatched. CDR1 and CDR2 (germline): SGHVS, FQNEAQ. There are 15 residues in the CDR3. The CDR3 sequence: CASSLTGAGNTEAFF. The CDR3 DNA reads as TGTGCCAGCAGCCTGACAGGGGCCGGGAACACTGAAGCTTTCTTT.

V usage is TRBV4-3 and J usage is TRBJ1-2; no reliable D call. Trimming stripped 0 bases from V and 2 bases from J, with 4 bases between. CDR1 and CDR2 from the germline V gene are LGHNA and YSLEER. The CDR3 runs 13 residues. CDR3 DNA sequence: TGCGCCAGCAGCCAAGATCGGAACTATGGCTACACCTTC. Protein: CASSQDRNYGYTF.

The count of this clone is one. This chain connects TRBV7-9 to TRBJ2-7, with 8 bases fitting TRBD1. Germline V CDR1 and CDR2: SEHNR, FQNEAQ (reference sequence). The CDR3 totals 14 residues. V gave up 5 bases and J gave up 1 base; unmatched junction bases: 4. The CDR3 sequence is CASSPRDRSYEQYF. CDR3 coding DNA: TGTGCCAGCAGCCCCCGGGACAGGTCCTACGAGCAGTACTTC. Full variable domain (rest looked up from reference TRBV7-9 and TRBJ2-7): DTGVSQNPRHKITKRGQNVTFRCDPISEHNRLYWYRQTLGQGPEFLTYFQNEAQLEKSRLLSDRFSAERPKGSFSTLEIQRTEQGDSAMYLCASSPRDRSYEQYFGPGTRLTVT.

This clone showed up just once. V gene TRBV4-1 combines with J gene TRBJ1-5; TRBD1 is a possible D gene (6 bases). V lost 0 bases and J lost 5, with 11 bases in between. Per the germline V gene, CDR1 is MGHRA and CDR2 is YSYEKL. The CDR3 is 15 residues long. The CDR3 protein is CASSQERGADQPQHF. In nucleotides, the CDR3 is TGCGCCAGCAGCCAAGAACGGGGGGCGGATCAGCCCCAGCATTTT.

This chain connects TRBV10-3 to TRBJ1-2; a weak D match, TRBD1 (5 bases). V gave up 8 bases and J gave up 7 bases, with 17 bases separating them. This CDR3 comprises 13 residues. Germline values: CDR1 ENHRY, CDR2 SYGVKD. CDR3 residues: CAILRGGIGGYTF. CDR3 sequence (DNA): TGTGCCATCCTCCGCGGGGGGATAGGTGGCTACACCTTC.

The V gene is TRBV10-3, the J gene TRBJ1-2; 10 bases are a match to TRBD1. The germline CDR1 and CDR2 sequences are ENHRY and SYGVKD. The V gene end was trimmed by 3 bases and the J gene end by 3 bases; junction bases not matched to a gene: 4. The CDR3 is 15 amino acids. CDR3 residues: CAISEPGQGHYGYTF. The CDR3 coding sequence is TGTGCCATCAGTGAACCGGGACAGGGGCACTATGGCTACACCTTC.

The chain carries TRBV28 and TRBJ1-1; D is unclear. The V end lost 2 bases, the J end lost 5 bases, and 6 bases lay between the germline ends. This CDR3 is built from 12 residues. Germline V gene data show CDR1 as MDHEN and CDR2 as SYDVKM. CDR3 DNA: TGTGCCAGCAGTTTAATGTTAACTGAAGCTTTCTTT. It codes for CASSLMLTEAFF.

With regard to this clone: Its ends do not fully match the called genes, so a read error is possible. V gene TRBV7-9 combines with J gene TRBJ2-7; TRBD1 might be the D (6 bases). CDR3 length: 12 residues. Germline V gives CDR1 SEHNR, CDR2 FQNEAQ (reference sequence). CDR3 amino acids: CSSSLTGDEQYF. As DNA, the CDR3 is TGTTCCAGCAGCTTGACAGGAGACGAGCAGTACTTC.

The genes are TRBV2 and TRBJ2-4; a possible D gene is TRBD1 (5 bases). CDR3 length: 15 amino acids. Trimming removed 4 bases at V and 2 bases at J, with 12 bases between. CDR1 and CDR2 (germline): SNHLY, FYNNEI. The CDR3 spells CASSADSPPKNIQYF. The CDR3, as DNA: TGTGCCAGCAGTGCCGACAGTCCACCCAAAAACATTCAGTACTTC. Filled out from reference TRBV2 and TRBJ2-4, the complete variable domain reads EPEVTQTPSHQVTQMGQEVILRCVPISNHLYFYWYRQILGQKVEFLVSFYNNEISEKSEIFDDQFSVERPDGSNFTLKIRSTKLEDSAMYFCASSADSPPKNIQYFGAGTRLSVL.

V usage is TRBV7-9 and J usage is TRBJ1-1; TRBD1 agrees at 9 bases. V was clipped by 3 bases and J by 11 bases; unmatched bases: 10. CDR1 SEHNR and CDR2 FQNEAQ come from the germline V gene (reference sequence). The CDR3 covers 14 residues. CDR3 residues: CASSLSPGQGIAFF. The CDR3 nucleotides read TGTGCCAGCAGCTTGTCACCGGGACAGGGTATCGCTTTCTTT.

The chain couples TRBV6-6 to TRBJ1-6, with 9 bases aligning to TRBD1. The V gene end was trimmed by 4 bases and the J gene end by 10 bases; junction bases not matched to a gene: 8. The CDR3 covers 15 residues. Germline-derived CDR1 and CDR2 are MNHNY and SVGAGI (reference sequence). The CDR3 nucleotides are TGTGCCAGCAGTTCGATGGGACAGGGTTGGTCACCCCTCCACTTT. Protein: CASSSMGQGWSPLHF.

This clone has a handful of counts. This chain connects TRBV6-1 to TRBJ1-5, with D unresolved. The CDR3 loop spans 13 amino acids. V shed 2 bases and J shed 3 bases, with 5 bases lying between them. Germline V gene lookup returns CDR1 MNHNS and CDR2 SASEGT. In nucleotides, the CDR3 is TGTGCCAGCAGTGAAAGAGACAATCAGCCCCAGCATTTT. Protein product: CASSERDNQPQHF.

This clone was counted once. The CDR3, as DNA: TGCGCCAGCAGCTTGGGAGGGGACAGGGACAATTCACCCCTCCACTTT. Translating it yields CASSLGGDRDNSPLHF. The chain uses TRBV5-1 and TRBJ1-6, with 9 bases aligning to TRBD1. This CDR3 is built from 16 residues. Germline CDR1 and CDR2: SGHRS and YFSETQ. The V and J ends lost 0 bases and 7 bases, in that order; junction bases with no gene match: 5.

This sequence joins TRBV5-4 and TRBJ1-6; D unresolved. This CDR3 is 14 amino acids long. Trimming left V 6 bases short and J 8 bases short, with 15 bases between. The germline gives CDR1 SGHNT, CDR2 YYREEE (reference sequence). CDR3 coding DNA: TGTGCCAGCACCGCCGGAAGGAGCGATTCACCCCTCCACTTT. It encodes CASTAGRSDSPLHF.

The rearrangement links TRBV2 to TRBJ2-1; D gene uncertain. Germline-derived CDR1 and CDR2 are SNHLY and FYNNEI. Between the trimmed V and J ends, which lost 6 bases and 6 bases, there was a span of 9 bases. The CDR3 extends over 12 amino acids. The CDR3 sequence: CASRQKINEQFF. The CDR3 nucleotides are TGTGCCAGCAGACAGAAAATCAATGAGCAGTTCTTC.